Detailed here is one TCR beta chain. Antigen: not known. The data were taken from a study of OX40 agonist ivuxolimab in advanced cancers. As for the study in general: Dose-escalation patients had hepatocellular carcinoma, melanoma, renal cell or head and neck cancer.

Method: immunoSEQ multiplex PCR; TCRdb's copy keeps in-frame clones and lacks some. The data hold 70,000 or so clones, with about 85% observed a single time. Patients who had autoimmune disease history or got systemic immunosuppression were left out. Study outcomes and limitations: Antigen specificity of clonally expanded peripheral T cells was not established.

Sequencing was performed on CD4+ or CD8+ T cells sorted from blood, taken in a trial of the OX40 agonist ivuxolimab. The TCR was taken from an adult with an advanced solid tumor such as melanoma, head and neck, liver or kidney cancer.

The CDR3 sequence: CASSYIRSGPYEQYF. The CDR3 DNA follows: TGTGCCAGCAGTTATATACGATCGGGCCCCTACGAGCAGTACTTC. This chain connects TRBV6-5 to TRBJ2-5; no definite D call. With the DNA end fitting TRBJ2-7 better, the J assignment may be wrong. Germline-derived CDR1 and CDR2 are MNHEY and SVGAGI. The CDR3 has 15 amino acids.